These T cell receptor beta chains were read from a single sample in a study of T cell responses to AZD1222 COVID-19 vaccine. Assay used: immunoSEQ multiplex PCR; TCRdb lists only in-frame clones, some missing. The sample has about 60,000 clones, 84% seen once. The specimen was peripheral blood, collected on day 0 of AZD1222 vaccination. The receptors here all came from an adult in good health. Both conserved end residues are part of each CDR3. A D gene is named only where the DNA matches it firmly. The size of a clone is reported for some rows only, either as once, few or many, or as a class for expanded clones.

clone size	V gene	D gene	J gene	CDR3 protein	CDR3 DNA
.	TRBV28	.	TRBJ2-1	CASSSDHIEGYNEQFF	TGTGCCAGCAGTTCGGATCATATTGAGGGATACAATGAGCAGTTCTTC
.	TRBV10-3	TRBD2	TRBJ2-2	CAINGGEGLFTGELFF	TGTGCCATCAACGGGGGGGAGGGCCTGTTCACCGGGGAGCTGTTTTTT
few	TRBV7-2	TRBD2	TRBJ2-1	CASSLVRLAVYNEQFF	TGTGCCAGCAGCTTAGTGCGGCTAGCGGTTTACAATGAGCAGTTCTTC
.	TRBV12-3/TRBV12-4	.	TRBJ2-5	CASSLQQGETQYF	TGTGCCAGCAGTTTACAACAGGGAGAGACCCAGTACTTC
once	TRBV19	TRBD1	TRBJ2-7	CASSTWAQGAYEQYF	TGTGCCAGTAGTACGTGGGCTCAGGGGGCCTACGAGCAGTACTTC
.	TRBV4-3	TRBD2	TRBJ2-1	CASSQGSLAGDNEQFF	TGCGCCAGCAGCCAAGGTTCCCTAGCGGGAGATAATGAGCAGTTCTTC
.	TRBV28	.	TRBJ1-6	CASASGQGNSPLHF	TGTGCCAGCGCCTCGGGGCAGGGTAATTCACCCCTCCACTTT
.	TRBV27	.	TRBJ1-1	CASSGGALGWRNTEAFF	TGTGCCAGCAGCGGGGGGGCCCTTGGGTGGCGTAACACTGAAGCTTTCTTT
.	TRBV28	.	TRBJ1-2	CASTSWGSGYTF	TGTGCCAGCACAAGCTGGGGAAGTGGCTACACCTTC
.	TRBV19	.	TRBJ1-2	CASSPVGEAYGYTF	TGTGCCAGTTCCCCCGTAGGGGAGGCCTATGGCTACACCTTC
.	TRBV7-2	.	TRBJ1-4	CASSLGDLREKLFF	TGTGCCAGCAGCTTAGGGGACCTTAGGGAAAAACTGTTTTTT
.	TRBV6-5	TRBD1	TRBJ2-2	CASDRGGTGELFF	TGTGCCAGCGACAGGGGAGGCACCGGGGAGCTGTTTTTT
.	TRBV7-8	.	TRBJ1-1	CASSTDRNTEAFF	TGTGCCAGCAGCACCGACAGGAACACTGAAGCTTTCTTT
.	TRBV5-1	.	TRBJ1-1	CASSPRGNTEAFF	TGCGCCAGCAGCCCTCGGGGGAACACTGAAGCTTTCTTT
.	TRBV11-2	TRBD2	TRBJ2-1	CASSSLAGELGNEQFF	TGTGCCAGCAGCTCCTTAGCGGGAGAGCTGGGAAATGAGCAGTTCTTC
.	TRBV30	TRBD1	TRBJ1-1	CAYAPGGDMNTEAFF	TGTGCCTACGCCCCAGGGGGAGACATGAACACTGAAGCTTTCTTT
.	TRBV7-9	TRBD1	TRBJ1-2	CASSWRATGVGYGYTF	TGTGCCAGCAGCTGGCGGGCGACAGGGGTTGGTTATGGCTACACCTTC
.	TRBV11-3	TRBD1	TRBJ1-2	CASSPSTGASGYTF	TGTGCCAGCAGCCCGTCGACAGGGGCTAGCGGCTACACCTTC
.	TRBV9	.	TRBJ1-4	CASSVSLHTNEKLFF	TGTGCCAGCAGCGTGAGTCTCCACACTAATGAAAAACTGTTTTTT
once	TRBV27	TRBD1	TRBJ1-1	CASSDPRGQYTEAFF	TGTGCCAGCAGTGACCCCAGGGGGCAATACACTGAAGCTTTCTTT
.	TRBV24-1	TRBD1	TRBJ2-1	CATSEFPLGGPRDEQFF	TGTGCCACCAGTGAATTTCCCTTAGGGGGCCCTCGGGATGAGCAGTTCTTC
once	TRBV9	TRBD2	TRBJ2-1	CASSPTSGRANEQFF	TGTGCCAGCAGCCCGACGAGCGGGAGGGCCAATGAGCAGTTCTTC
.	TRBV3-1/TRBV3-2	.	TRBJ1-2	CASSQTSGAYGYTF	TGTGCCAGCAGCCAGACCTCAGGTGCCTATGGCTACACCTTC
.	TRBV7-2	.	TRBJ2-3	CASSLALGDTQYF	TGTGCCAGCAGCTTAGCGCTCGGGGATACGCAGTATTTT